This entry is about one T cell receptor beta chain. Its antigen is unknown. TCR beta rearrangements were amplified from peripheral blood genomic DNA. Multiplex touch-down PCR with TRB-A/B primers amplified rearranged V-D-J TRB sequences. MiXCR, run by TCRdb on the multiplex PCR reads, gives a single entry per CDR3 protein. The sample lists about 5,000 distinct CDR3 sequences, roughly 21% occurring once. CDR3 length: 15 residues. Per the germline V gene, CDR1 is SGHRS and CDR2 is YFSETQ. V was shortened by 4 bases and J by 8 bases, with 19 bases between the two germline ends. This specimen belongs to a study of T cell repertoires in aging, cancer and after chemotherapy. Study findings and constraints: Across the chemotherapy interval, each cancer cohort showed higher median generation probability, suggesting thymic rebound.

Material for sequencing was blood. This clonotype was sampled from a human donor in good health. The donor label of this sample is uncertain. The J gene is TRBJ2-1, the V gene TRBV5-1; D may be TRBD2 (6 bases). For the CDR3, the DNA is TGCGCCAGCAGCCCCGGGACTTTGAATACCCATGAGCAGTTCTTC. This translates into CASSPGTLNTHEQFF.